This passage covers 12 T cell receptor beta chains from one sample sequenced in a study of blood T cell repertoires in COVID-19. The protocol was immunoSEQ multiplex PCR, while the TCRdb copy is restricted to in-frame clones and leaves out a portion. The repertoire consists of about 82,000 clones, with approximately 80% occurring once and the leading ten covering 12%. Specimen: peripheral blood. These receptors came from a woman aged 40 to 50 with active or convalescent COVID-19.

The chain is built from TRBV7-2 and TRBJ2-1; D may be TRBD2 (5 bases). The CDR3 runs 14 residues. Trimming pared 5 bases from V and 5 bases from J, leaving 13 bases between. Germline V gene lookup returns CDR1 SGHTA and CDR2 FQGNSA. CDR3 DNA sequence: TGTGCCAGCAGCCCAGCGGTTTCAAACAATGAGCAGTTCTTC. Protein sequence: CASSPAVSNNEQFF.

V is TRBV18 and J is TRBJ2-1; D possibly corresponds to TRBD1 (5 bases). The ends were cut back, 0 bases at V and 3 bases at J, with 15 bases in the middle. The CDR3 totals 17 residues. Germline V gives CDR1 KGHSH, CDR2 LQKENI. CDR3 sequence (DNA): TGTGCCAGCTCACCACCGGTGGTAGGGGATAACTACAATGAGCAGTTCTTC. It is translated as CASSPPVVGDNYNEQFF.

This chain links TRBV5-1 with TRBJ2-7; D possibly corresponds to TRBD2 (6 bases). V shed 4 bases and J shed 3 bases, with 8 bases lying between them. This CDR3 contains 12 residues. CDR1 and CDR2 (germline): SGHRS, YFSETQ. The CDR3 is CASSRDFYEQYF. The DNA for the CDR3 is TGCGCCAGCAGCAGGGACTTCTACGAGCAGTACTTC.

The chain is built from TRBV10-3 and TRBJ2-1, with D perhaps TRBD2 (5 bases). The ends were cut back, 5 bases at V and 6 bases at J, with 8 bases in the middle. The CDR3 consists of 12 residues. Germline V lookup: CDR1 ENHRY, CDR2 SYGVKD. CDR3 amino acids: CAISSGSNEQFF. DNA of the CDR3: TGTGCCATCAGTAGCGGCTCCAATGAGCAGTTCTTC.

The V gene is TRBV5-4, the J gene TRBJ2-1; the match to TRBD2 covers 9 bases. Germline-derived CDR1 and CDR2 are SGHNT and YYREEE (reference sequence). V dropped 4 bases and J dropped 2; count of bases not matched to a gene: 13. This CDR3 contains 18 residues. CDR3 in amino acids: CASSIEVSVAGAYNEQFF. The CDR3 DNA follows: TGTGCCAGCAGCATTGAGGTGTCCGTAGCGGGGGCCTACAATGAGCAGTTCTTC.

This clone was counted between two and nine times. The chain links TRBV18 to TRBJ2-5, with 8 bases matching TRBD1. Trimming cost V 4 bases and J 7 bases; bases outside gene matches: 5. Per the germline V gene, CDR1 is KGHSH and CDR2 is LQKENI. CDR3 length: 13 residues. CDR3 sequence (DNA): TGTGCCAGCTCACGGACAGGGTCCAGGACCCAGTACTTC. It codes for CASSRTGSRTQYF.

The chain combines TRBV5-1 with TRBJ1-3; no definite D call. Trimming shortened V by 4 bases and J by 0 bases, and 11 bases separated the two germline ends. CDR3 size: 15 residues. The germline V gene has CDR1 SGHRS and CDR2 YFSETQ. The CDR3, as DNA: TGCGCCAGCAGCGCCTGGGAGAGCTCTGGAAACACCATATATTTT. It encodes CASSAWESSGNTIYF.

The CDR3 coding sequence is TGTGCCAGCAGTATCACAGGGTCCTCTGGAAACACCATATATTTT. Protein: CASSITGSSGNTIYF. This chain joins TRBV27 and TRBJ1-3; TRBD1 might be the D (6 bases). Trimming pared 5 bases from V and 0 bases from J, leaving 11 bases between. Germline lookup yields CDR1 MNHEY and CDR2 SMNVEV (reference sequence). This CDR3 contains 15 residues.

The gene calls are TRBV7-3 and TRBJ2-7; perhaps TRBD1 as D (6 bases). Germline V gene sequence: CDR1 SGHTA, CDR2 FQGTGA. The V end lost 5 bases, the J end lost 1 base, and 27 bases lay between the germline ends. This CDR3 region has 19 residues. The CDR3 spells CASSPPAGQGIARSYEQYF. For the CDR3, the DNA is TGTGCCAGCAGCCCCCCGGCCGGTCAGGGGATAGCTAGATCCTACGAGCAGTACTTC.

V is TRBV29-1 and J is TRBJ1-3; TRBD1 matches 8 bases. CDR3 size: 17 residues. The germline V gene has CDR1 SQVTM and CDR2 ANQGSEA. Germline trimming cut 0 bases from V and 1 base from J; bases unmatched to any gene: 8. The CDR3, as DNA: TGCAGCGTTGAAGAAGGCGTCAGGGGGCTGTCTGGAAACACCATATATTTT. Translated, it gives CSVEEGVRGLSGNTIYF.

V gene TRBV11-2 combines with J gene TRBJ1-6; possibly TRBD1 for D (5 bases). The CDR3 has 15 amino acids. Germline V lookup: CDR1 SGHAT, CDR2 FQNNGV. V was clipped by 7 bases and J by 6 bases, with 16 bases between them. CDR3 in DNA: TGTGCCAGCACCCTGGGGCAGGCTAGTAATTCACCCCTCCACTTT. Translating it yields CASTLGQASNSPLHF. Full variable domain (missing parts from reference TRBV11-2 and TRBJ1-6): EAGVAQSPRYKIIEKRQSVAFWCNPISGHATLYWYQQILGQGPKLLIQFQNNGVVDDSQLPKDRFSAERLKGVDSTLKIQPAKLEDSAVYLCASTLGQASNSPLHFGNGTRLTVT.

The rearrangement links TRBV6-5 to TRBJ2-5; 9 bases are a match to TRBD1. Germline CDR1 MNHEY, CDR2 SVGAGI. There are 15 residues in the CDR3. V lost 0 bases to trimming and J lost 4 bases; unmatched junction nucleotides: 3. CDR3 sequence reads: CASSYSDRGTETQYF. The CDR3 DNA is TGTGCCAGCAGTTACTCGGACAGGGGTACAGAGACCCAGTACTTC.